This T cell receptor (beta chain) was captured in a study of T cells in Graves' hyperthyroidism and ophthalmopathy. Study-wide points: Stable hyperthyroidism was separated from ophthalmopathy by a model based on 13 V-J features.

Researchers took RNA transcripts and amplified the TCR beta CDR3 regions from them. An initial round of RT-PCR targeting the TCR CDR3 relied on the HTBI primer set. Using its own MiXCR run on the multiplex PCR reads, TCRdb lists one record per CDR3 protein. The profile covers approximately 630,000 distinct CDR3 sequences, with roughly 17% appearing a single time and 3% to 4.5% taken by the ten largest. V was pared by 2 bases and J by 1 base, with 11 bases between. The CDR3 has 15 amino acids. Germline V gene lookup returns CDR1 SNHLY and CDR2 FYNNEI. This clonotype was counted at least ten times. The antigen is unknown.

The sequencing input was blood. This sequence joins TRBV2 and TRBJ1-1, with D tentatively TRBD1 (5 bases). This sequence was found in a woman younger than 45 with Graves' hyperthyroidism. This CDR3 is CASSEIKGWNTEAFF. Written as DNA, the CDR3 is TGTGCCAGCAGTGAAATTAAGGGGTGGAACACTGAAGCTTTCTTT. The whole variable domain, filled in from reference TRBV2 and TRBJ1-1, reads EPEVTQTPSHQVTQMGQEVILRCVPISNHLYFYWYRQILGQKVEFLVSFYNNEISEKSEIFDDQFSVERPDGSNFTLKIRSTKLEDSAMYFCASSEIKGWNTEAFFGQGTRLTVV.